This is a list of T cell receptor beta chains from one sample in a study of graft-versus-host responses after intestinal transplantation. These receptors have no known antigen. The data were produced by immunoSEQ multiplex PCR, yet TCRdb's version contains in-frame clones alone and is incomplete. The table has more than 80,000 clones, 85% to 90% seen once. The source was unstimulated CD4+ T cells sorted from spleen or lymph node cells, collected before intestinal transplant. These TCRs come from a human donor who received an intestinal transplant. CDR3s include the opening cysteine and the closing phenylalanine or tryptophan. A D gene is named only where the DNA matches it firmly. For some rows the clone size is stated as once, few or many, or as a class when expanded; others skip it.

V gene	clone size	J gene	D gene	CDR3 protein	CDR3 DNA
TRBV9	NA	TRBJ1-2	TRBD1	CASSVGDSPTNYGYTF	TGTGCCAGCAGCGTAGGGGACAGCCCAACTAACTATGGCTACACCTTC
TRBV19	few	TRBJ1-5	NA	CASSTGRGGNQPQHF	TGTGCCAGTAGTACCGGACGGGGGGGCAATCAGCCCCAGCATTTT
TRBV29-1	NA	TRBJ1-1	TRBD1	CSAGQGSLTEAFF	TGCAGCGCCGGACAGGGGTCCCTAACTGAAGCTTTCTTT
TRBV4-2	NA	TRBJ2-5	TRBD2	CASSQDLLAELQETQYF	TGTGCCAGCAGCCAAGATCTACTAGCGGAGCTCCAAGAGACCCAGTACTTC
TRBV19	NA	TRBJ1-5	NA	CASSIVSGQPQHF	TGTGCCAGTAGTATAGTCTCGGGTCAGCCCCAGCATTTT
TRBV5-6	NA	TRBJ1-4	NA	CASSQDRKNEKLFF	TGTGCCAGCAGCCAAGACAGGAAGAATGAAAAACTGTTTTTT
TRBV7-2	NA	TRBJ2-7	TRBD2	CASSSVRGGEQYF	TGTGCCAGCAGCTCAGTTCGGGGGGGCGAGCAGTACTTC
TRBV7-6	NA	TRBJ1-2	TRBD1	CASTSDRGDGYTF	TGTGCCAGCACCTCGGACAGGGGAGATGGCTACACCTTC
TRBV28	NA	TRBJ2-3	NA	CASSPPGVLGPDTQYF	TGTGCCAGCAGTCCCCCCGGGGTCCTTGGCCCAGATACGCAGTATTTT
TRBV28	NA	TRBJ2-3	TRBD2	CASSFRGGPDTQYF	TGTGCCAGCAGTTTTCGGGGGGGGCCAGATACGCAGTATTTT
TRBV5-6	once	TRBJ2-7	NA	CASSLGLGGAGEQYF	TGTGCCAGCAGCTTGGGGTTAGGCGGGGCGGGCGAGCAGTACTTC
TRBV11-3	NA	TRBJ2-7	TRBD1	CASSLGAGTVEPHEQYF	TGTGCCAGCAGCTTAGGGGCCGGGACAGTGGAGCCCCACGAGCAGTACTTC
TRBV28	NA	TRBJ2-1	NA	CASSPGSQERRFF	TGTGCCAGCAGTCCAGGGTCCCAGGAAAGAAGGTTCTTC
TRBV28	once	TRBJ1-5	TRBD1	CASSTGQGNNQPQHF	TGTGCCAGCAGCACGGGACAGGGGAACAATCAGCCCCAGCATTTT
TRBV6-5	NA	TRBJ2-2	TRBD1	CASSYTGQAAGELFF	TGTGCCAGCAGTTATACGGGACAGGCGGCCGGGGAGCTGTTTTTT
TRBV27	NA	TRBJ1-6	NA	CASSPRTVSGSPLHF	TGTGCCAGCAGTCCGAGGACAGTAAGTGGATCACCCCTCCACTTT
TRBV7-9	NA	TRBJ1-4	NA	CASSLGLNNEKLFF	TGTGCCAGCAGCTTAGGGCTTAATAATGAAAAACTGTTTTTT